This T cell receptor beta chain is drawn from a study of blood T cell repertoires in COVID-19. Recovered Cohort 3 donors showed two negative PCRs, clearance, or symptom resolution. The repertoire was sequenced with immunoSEQ multiplex PCR; TCRdb's copy has only in-frame clones and lacks some. The sample lists hundreds of thousands of clones, 85% to 90% seen once, with 0.95% to 1.2% in the top ten. V was clipped by 6 bases and J by 4 bases; unmatched bases: 2. CDR1 is MDHEN and CDR2 is SYDVKM in the germline V gene. CDR3 size: 13 residues. This TCR was recovered from a man aged 25-45 years who had recovered from COVID-19. This chain links TRBV28 with TRBJ2-3, with 9 bases identical to TRBD1. Material for sequencing was PBMCs or T cells enriched from blood (not recorded which). The CDR3 protein is CASRDRGADTQYF. DNA for the CDR3: TGTGCCAGCAGGGACAGGGGTGCAGATACGCAGTATTTT. The variable domain in full, with the rest retrieved from reference TRBV28 and TRBJ2-3, is DVKVTQSSRYLVKRTGEKVFLECVQDMDHENMFWYRQDPGLGLRLIYFSYDVKMKEKGDIPEGYSVSREKKERFSLILESASTNQTSMYLCASRDRGADTQYFGPGTRLTVL.